These 13 T cell receptor beta chains were sequenced from one sample in a study of T cell repertoires in cytomegalovirus infection. TCRdb called the reads again in MiXCR, with one record for every CDR3 protein. The table has around 340,000 distinct CDR3 sequences, 25% to 30% seen once. Their cognate antigens are unknown. The source material was cultured PBMCs, sampled from culture after CMV antigen stimulation. The receptor set was obtained from a human donor in good health (CMV status not recorded). Some clones in this sample may be carry-over from other donors' samples.

J is TRBJ2-1 and V is TRBV30; TRBD1 aligns across 9 bases. The CDR3 loop spans 15 amino acids. Germline values: CDR1 GTSNPN, CDR2 SVGIG (reference sequence). Trimming took 2 bases from V and 8 from J; bases not matched to a gene: 10. The CDR3 DNA follows: TGTGCCTGGAGTCCCGGGACAGGGCGTAACGATGAGCAGTTCTTC. Translation gives CAWSPGTGRNDEQFF.

The V and J genes are TRBV28 and TRBJ2-7; no clear D gene. Looked up from germline, CDR1 is MDHEN and CDR2 is SYDVKM. CDR3 size: 16 residues. Between the trimmed V and J ends, which lost 3 bases and 0 bases, there was a span of 15 bases. CDR3 DNA: TGTGCCAGCAGTTTCCCACGGTTGGAGAGCTCCTACGAGCAGTACTTC. Translation gives CASSFPRLESSYEQYF.

The gene calls are TRBV19 and TRBJ1-2; 8 bases are shared with TRBD1. The germline V gene has CDR1 LNHDA and CDR2 SQIVND (reference sequence). The CDR3 contains 15 residues. V shed 5 bases and J 5 bases; nucleotides not matched to a gene: 10. The CDR3 loop reads CASSWGTGSQYGYTF. In DNA form, the CDR3 reads TGTGCCAGTAGTTGGGGGACAGGCTCCCAATATGGCTACACCTTC.

This clonotype has only one observation. CDR3 bases: TGTGCCAGCAGTGATCAGGGGCCTTCTGCGAACACTGAAGCTTTCTTT. Its translation: CASSDQGPSANTEAFF. The J gene is TRBJ1-1, the V gene TRBV2; TRBD1 might be the D (6 bases). CDR3 size: 16 residues. Germline-derived CDR1 and CDR2 are SNHLY and FYNNEI. Deletions cut 3 bases from V and 1 base from J, with 15 bases between. The full variable domain, with the rest looked up from reference TRBV2 and TRBJ1-1, is EPEVTQTPSHQVTQMGQEVILRCVPISNHLYFYWYRQILGQKVEFLVSFYNNEISEKSEIFDDQFSVERPDGSNFTLKIRSTKLEDSAMYFCASSDQGPSANTEAFFGQGTRLTVV.

The chain joins TRBV7-2 to TRBJ2-7; perhaps TRBD1 as D (5 bases). CDR1 SGHTA and CDR2 FQGNSA come from the germline V gene. V was pared by 8 bases and J by 1 base, with 12 bases between. CDR3 length: 13 amino acids. CDR3: CASGPGYSYEQYF. In nucleotides, the CDR3 is TGTGCCAGCGGGCCAGGGTATTCCTACGAGCAGTACTTC.

This clonotype was found once. V usage is TRBV5-6 and J usage is TRBJ1-2, with TRBD1 as a possible D gene (5 bases). CDR3 length: 15 amino acids. Looked up from germline, CDR1 is SGHDT and CDR2 is YYEEEE. V was pared by 4 bases and J by 6 bases, with 19 bases between. CDR3 loop: CASSLTVMTFNGYTF. CDR3 coding DNA: TGTGCCAGCAGCCTGACAGTAATGACTTTTAATGGCTACACCTTC.

This clonotype showed up many times. This rearrangement joins TRBV7-2 to TRBJ1-5, with D uncertain. Trimming removed 1 base at V and 0 bases at J, with 10 bases between. This CDR3 has 16 residues. Germline lookup yields CDR1 SGHTA and CDR2 FQGNSA. In nucleotides, the CDR3 is TGTGCCAGCAGCTTAGGGGTCCCCTATAGCAATCAGCCCCAGCATTTT. It encodes CASSLGVPYSNQPQHF.

This chain links TRBV28 with TRBJ1-2; D gene ambiguous. V gave up 5 bases and J gave up 3 bases, with 10 bases separating them. The CDR3 consists of 13 residues. Per the germline V gene, CDR1 is MDHEN and CDR2 is SYDVKM. As DNA, the CDR3 is TGTGCCAGCAGTAACAGCGGAGACTATGGCTACACCTTC. Residues: CASSNSGDYGYTF.

The table lists this clonotype with a few counts. V usage is TRBV29-1 and J usage is TRBJ2-1; 9 bases are shared with TRBD2. The CDR3 has 14 residues. Germline lookup yields CDR1 SQVTM and CDR2 ANQGSEA. J gave up 5 bases and V 4 bases, and 6 bases lay outside the gene matches. CDR3 sequence reads: CSVGVAGVHNEQFF. CDR3 nucleotide sequence: TGCAGCGTTGGGGTAGCGGGAGTCCACAATGAGCAGTTCTTC.

The chain employs TRBV18 and TRBJ1-2; 10 bases agree with TRBD1. CDR3 length equals 14 residues. J gave up 6 bases and V 3 bases, and 4 bases lay outside the gene matches. The germline V gene encodes CDR1 KGHSH and CDR2 LQKENI. The CDR3 loop is CASSPGQGGHGYTF. CDR3 DNA: TGTGCCAGCTCACCTGGACAGGGGGGCCATGGCTACACCTTC.

This clonotype showed up just a few times. The gene calls are TRBV7-2 and TRBJ1-4; D gene uncertain. CDR3 length: 15 amino acids. V was cut by 1 base and J by 5 bases, with 11 bases left in between. From germline, CDR1 is SGHTA and CDR2 FQGNSA. The CDR3 here is CASSLESASNEKLFF. The CDR3 region has the DNA TGTGCCAGCAGCTTAGAGTCGGCATCGAATGAAAAACTGTTTTTT.

This clonotype was detected a few times. The chain joins TRBV7-2 to TRBJ2-1; TRBD1 matches 7 bases. The ends lost 5 bases at V and 4 bases at J; junction bases unmatched: 5. CDR3 size: 14 residues. CDR1 is SGHTA, CDR2 FQGNSA, per germline. The chain's CDR3 is CASSGNRGYNEQFF. CDR3 coding DNA: TGTGCCAGCAGCGGCAACAGGGGTTACAATGAGCAGTTCTTC. The complete variable domain, with remaining parts taken from reference TRBV7-2 and TRBJ2-1, reads GAGVSQSPSNKVTEKGKDVELRCDPISGHTALYWYRQSLGQGLEFLIYFQGNSAPDKSGLPSDRFSAERTGGSVSTLTIQRTQQEDSAVYLCASSGNRGYNEQFFGPGTRLTVL.

This chain connects TRBV10-1 to TRBJ2-6; the match to TRBD2 covers 9 bases. Unmatched junction bases numbered 11, after V lost 6 bases and J lost 2 bases. This CDR3 region has 18 residues. Germline V lookup: CDR1 WNHNN, CDR2 SYGVQD (reference sequence). CDR3 sequence (DNA): TGCGCCAGCAGGAAATCCGGGACTAGCCCCACTGGGGCCAACGTCCTGACTTTC. Protein sequence: CASRKSGTSPTGANVLTF.